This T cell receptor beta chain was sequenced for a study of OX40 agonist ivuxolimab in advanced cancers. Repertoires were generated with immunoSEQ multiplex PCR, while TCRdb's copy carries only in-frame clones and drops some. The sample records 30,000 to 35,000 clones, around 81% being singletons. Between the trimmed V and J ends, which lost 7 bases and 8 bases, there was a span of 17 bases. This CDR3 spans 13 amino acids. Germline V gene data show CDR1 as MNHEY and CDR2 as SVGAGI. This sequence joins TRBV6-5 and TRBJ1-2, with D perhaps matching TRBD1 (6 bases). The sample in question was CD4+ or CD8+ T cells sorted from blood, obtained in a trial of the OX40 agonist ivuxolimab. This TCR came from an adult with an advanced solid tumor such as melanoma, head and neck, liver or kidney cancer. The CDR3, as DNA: TGTGCCAGCACGACGGGGGGGGCGCGGGGCTACACCTTC. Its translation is CASTTGGARGYTF.